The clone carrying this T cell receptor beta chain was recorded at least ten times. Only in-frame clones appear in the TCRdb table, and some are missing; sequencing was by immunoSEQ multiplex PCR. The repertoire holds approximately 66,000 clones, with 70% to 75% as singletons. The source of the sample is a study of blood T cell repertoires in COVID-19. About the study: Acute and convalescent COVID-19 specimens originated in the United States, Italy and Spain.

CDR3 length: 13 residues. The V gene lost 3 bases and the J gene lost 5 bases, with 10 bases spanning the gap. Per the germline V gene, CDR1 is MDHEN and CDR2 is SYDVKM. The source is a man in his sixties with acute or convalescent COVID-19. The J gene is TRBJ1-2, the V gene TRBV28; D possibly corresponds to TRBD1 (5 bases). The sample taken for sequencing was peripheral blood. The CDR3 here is CASSFFRVYGYTF. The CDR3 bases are TGTGCCAGCAGTTTTTTCAGGGTATATGGCTACACCTTC.